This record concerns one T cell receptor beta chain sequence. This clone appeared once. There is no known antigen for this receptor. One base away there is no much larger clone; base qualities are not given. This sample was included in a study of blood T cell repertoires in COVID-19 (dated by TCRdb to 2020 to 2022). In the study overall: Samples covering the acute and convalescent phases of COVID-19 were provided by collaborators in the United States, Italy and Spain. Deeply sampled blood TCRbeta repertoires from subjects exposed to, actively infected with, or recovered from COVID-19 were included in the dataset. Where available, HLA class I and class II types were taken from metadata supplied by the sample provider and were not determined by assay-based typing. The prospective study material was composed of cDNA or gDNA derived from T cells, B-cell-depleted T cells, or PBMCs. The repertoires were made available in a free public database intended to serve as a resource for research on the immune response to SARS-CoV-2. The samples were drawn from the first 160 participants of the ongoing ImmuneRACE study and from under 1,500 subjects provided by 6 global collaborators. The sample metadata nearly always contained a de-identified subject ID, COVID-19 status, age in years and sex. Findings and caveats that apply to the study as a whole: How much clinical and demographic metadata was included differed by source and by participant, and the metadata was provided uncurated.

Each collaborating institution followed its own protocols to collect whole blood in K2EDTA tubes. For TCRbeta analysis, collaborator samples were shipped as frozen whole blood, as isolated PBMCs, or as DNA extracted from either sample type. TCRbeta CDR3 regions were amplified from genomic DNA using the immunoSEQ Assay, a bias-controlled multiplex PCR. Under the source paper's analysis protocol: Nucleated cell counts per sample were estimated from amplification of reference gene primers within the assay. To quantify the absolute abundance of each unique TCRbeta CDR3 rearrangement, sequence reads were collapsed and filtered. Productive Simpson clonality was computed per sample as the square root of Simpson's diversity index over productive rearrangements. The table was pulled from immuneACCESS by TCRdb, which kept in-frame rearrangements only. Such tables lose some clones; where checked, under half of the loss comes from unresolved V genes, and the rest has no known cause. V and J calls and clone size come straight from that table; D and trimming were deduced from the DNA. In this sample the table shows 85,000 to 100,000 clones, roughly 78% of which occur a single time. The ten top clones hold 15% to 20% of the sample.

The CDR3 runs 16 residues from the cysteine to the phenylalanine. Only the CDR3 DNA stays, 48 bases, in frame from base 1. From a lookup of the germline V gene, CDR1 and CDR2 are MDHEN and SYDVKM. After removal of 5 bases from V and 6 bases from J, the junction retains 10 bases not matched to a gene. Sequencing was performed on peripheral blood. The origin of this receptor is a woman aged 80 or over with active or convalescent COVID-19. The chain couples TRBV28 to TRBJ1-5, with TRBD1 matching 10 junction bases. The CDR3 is CASSPVIGTGVQPQHF. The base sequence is TGTGCCAGCAGTCCGGTAATAGGGACAGGGGTTCAGCCCCAGCATTTT.